This T cell receptor beta chain was retrieved from a study of regulatory T cells in long-lasting Graves disease. Time point of the sample: newly diagnosed GD, antithyroid drugs for less than 3 months. Extracted RNA from PBMCs served as the source of the TCR library. Libraries of TCR beta came from iRepertoire HTBI primers plus Arm-PCR of CDR3 regions. TCRdb re-analysed the multiplex PCR reads in MiXCR, keeping a single row per CDR3 protein. The table shows hundreds of thousands of distinct CDR3 sequences, with under 20% occurring only once. CDR1 is MDHEN, CDR2 SYDVKM, per germline. The V end lost 6 bases, the J end lost 9 bases, and 6 bases lay between the germline ends. The CDR3 has 11 residues. The same sample was also used in a study of T cells in Graves' hyperthyroidism and ophthalmopathy. That source adds: A 13 V-J model separated ophthalmopathy from stable hyperthyroidism.

Here the sequenced sample was peripheral blood mononuclear cells (PBMCs), taken at new diagnosis, from a patient treated with antithyroid drugs. V gene TRBV28 combines with J gene TRBJ1-6; D ambiguous. The TCR comes from a woman in her 30s with Graves disease. CDR3 nucleotide sequence: TGTGCCAGCAGCCAAAGTTCACCCCTCCACTTT. Residues: CASSQSSPLHF.